This T cell receptor (beta chain) was sequenced in a study of sequential checkpoint blockade in melanoma. Regarding treatment: randomized to nivolumab then ipilimumab (arm A) or the reverse (arm B). Profiled with immunoSEQ multiplex PCR; TCRdb holds only in-frame clones, not every one. The sample lists around 35,000 clones, over 30% occurring once. CDR3 length: 14 residues. V was shortened by 5 bases and J by 1 base, with 12 bases between the two germline ends. Germline values: CDR1 LNHDA, CDR2 SQIVND (reference sequence). This clone was counted only a few times. The J gene is TRBJ2-7, the V gene TRBV19; D might be TRBD2 (6 bases). The sequenced sample was tumor tissue (inferred from file names), obtained from a patient given nivolumab and ipilimumab in sequence. This receptor was identified in a human donor with melanoma. Here the CDR3 DNA reads TGTGCCAGTAGTGAGGTGCGGGATTCCTACGAGCAGTACTTC. Residues: CASSEVRDSYEQYF.